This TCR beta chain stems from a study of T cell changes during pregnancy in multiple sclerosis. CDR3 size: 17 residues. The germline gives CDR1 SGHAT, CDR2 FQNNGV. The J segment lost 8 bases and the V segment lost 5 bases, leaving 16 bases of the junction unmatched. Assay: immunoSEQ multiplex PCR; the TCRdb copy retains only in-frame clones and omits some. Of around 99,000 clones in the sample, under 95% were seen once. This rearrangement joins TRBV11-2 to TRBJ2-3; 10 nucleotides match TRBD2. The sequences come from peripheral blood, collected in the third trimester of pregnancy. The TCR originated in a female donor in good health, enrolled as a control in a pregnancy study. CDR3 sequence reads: CASSAVGSGGPGGTQYF. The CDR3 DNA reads TGTGCCAGCAGCGCCGTAGGTAGCGGGGGGCCTGGGGGTACGCAGTATTTT.